This entry concerns a single TCR beta chain. The source of the sample is a study of OX40 agonist ivuxolimab in advanced cancers. The V gene's germline CDR1 is MNHEY and CDR2 SMNVEV (reference sequence). The CDR3 length is 14 residues. V gave up 4 bases and J gave up 5 bases; unmatched junction bases: 6. Measured with immunoSEQ multiplex PCR; TCRdb has only the in-frame clones, and not every one. The sample contains about 22,000 clones, roughly 80% of which appear only once. This receptor was identified in an adult with an advanced solid tumor such as melanoma, head and neck, liver or kidney cancer. This rearrangement joins TRBV27 to TRBJ2-3; 7 positions agree with TRBD2. Sample: CD4+ or CD8+ T cells sorted from blood, taken in a trial of the OX40 agonist ivuxolimab. The CDR3 DNA follows: TGTGCCAGCAGTTGGGGAGGGAAAATAGATACGCAGTATTTT. Protein product: CASSWGGKIDTQYF.